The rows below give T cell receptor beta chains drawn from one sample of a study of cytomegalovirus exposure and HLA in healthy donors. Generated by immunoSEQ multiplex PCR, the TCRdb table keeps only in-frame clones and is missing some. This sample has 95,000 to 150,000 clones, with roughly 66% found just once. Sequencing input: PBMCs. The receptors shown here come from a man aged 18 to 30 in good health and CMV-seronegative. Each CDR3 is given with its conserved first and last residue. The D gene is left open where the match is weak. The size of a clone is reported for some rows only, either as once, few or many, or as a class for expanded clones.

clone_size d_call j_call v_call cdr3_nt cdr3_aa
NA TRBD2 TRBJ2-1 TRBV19 TGTGCCAGTAAGCGGGACCTCCCTTCAATAGAGCAGTTCTTC CASKRDLPSIEQFF
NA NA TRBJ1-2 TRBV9 TGTGCCAGCAGCGCCCGACCGGGACACTTTAACTATGGCTACACCTTC CASSARPGHFNYGYTF
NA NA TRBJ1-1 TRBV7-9 TGTGCCATAGCGTGGGGTCTAGACACTGAAGCTTTCTTT CAIAWGLDTEAFF
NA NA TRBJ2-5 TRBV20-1 TGCAGTGCTAGAGATCTGATAGATGAGTACTTC CSARDLIDEYF
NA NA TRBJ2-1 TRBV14 TGTGCCAGCGGGAGGACTATGAGTACCTACAATGAGCAGTTCTTC CASGRTMSTYNEQFF
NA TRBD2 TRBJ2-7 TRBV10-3 TGTGCCATCAGTGAGTCCCCGGGACTAAGCGAGCAGTACTTC CAISESPGLSEQYF
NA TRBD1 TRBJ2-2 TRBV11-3 TGTGCCAGCAGCGTGACAGGGGGCGCGTTCGGGGAGCTGTTTTTT CASSVTGGAFGELFF
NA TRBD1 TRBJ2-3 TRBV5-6 TGTGCCAGCAGCCTCCCTCGGGACAGGGTCACAGATACGCAGTATTTT CASSLPRDRVTDTQYF
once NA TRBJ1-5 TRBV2 TGTGCCAGCATAGGGGTTACGGGCAAGAATCAGCCCCAGCATTTT CASIGVTGKNQPQHF
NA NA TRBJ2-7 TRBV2 TGTGCCAGCACCGACCCATGGCAGGGCAGCTCCTACGAGCAGTACTTC CASTDPWQGSSYEQYF
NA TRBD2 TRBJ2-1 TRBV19 TGTGCCAGTACTCGAAGCGGGGTCTCCTACAATGAGCAGTTCTTC CASTRSGVSYNEQFF
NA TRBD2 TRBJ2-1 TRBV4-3 TGCGCCAGCAGCCAAGATAGATTGGCGGGAGGGGATGAGCAGTTCTTC CASSQDRLAGGDEQFF
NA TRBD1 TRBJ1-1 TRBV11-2 TGTGCCAGCAGCCCCTGGACAGGGGTTGCGAACACTGAAGCTTTCTTT CASSPWTGVANTEAFF
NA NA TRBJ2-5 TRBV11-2 TGTGCCAGCAGCCCCAGGGGCAGGGAAGAGACCCAGTACTTC CASSPRGREETQYF
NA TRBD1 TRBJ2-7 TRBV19 TGTGCCAGTAGTATGGGGACAGGGATGGCCTACGAGCAGTACTTC CASSMGTGMAYEQYF
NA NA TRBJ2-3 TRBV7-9 TGTGCCAGCAGCTTACTATTGGATACGCAGTATTTT CASSLLLDTQYF
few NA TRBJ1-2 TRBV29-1 TGCAGCGTTGAAAGGGTTGACACCCGACGAGGGTATGGCTACACCTTC CSVERVDTRRGYGYTF
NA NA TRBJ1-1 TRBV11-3 TGTGCCAGCAGCTTTGCAGGGAACACTGAAGCTTTCTTT CASSFAGNTEAFF
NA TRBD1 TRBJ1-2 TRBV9 TGTGCCAGCAGCGTCACACCCTCGGGACAGAGTAACTATGGCTACACCTTC CASSVTPSGQSNYGYTF
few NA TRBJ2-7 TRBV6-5 TGTGCCAGCAGTCGCACGGGACTCCCCTACGAGCAGTACTTC CASSRTGLPYEQYF
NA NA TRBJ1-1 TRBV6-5 TGTGCCAGCAGTAACGGGGGTGAAGCTTTCTTT CASSNGGEAFF
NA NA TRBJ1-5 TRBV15 TGTGCCACCAGCAGAGTATCAGGTAGTCAGCCCCAGCATTTT CATSRVSGSQPQHF
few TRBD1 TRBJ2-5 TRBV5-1 TGCGCCAGCAGCTTGGAGGACAGGGGGCAAGAGACCCAGTACTTC CASSLEDRGQETQYF
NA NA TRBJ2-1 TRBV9 TGTGCCAGCAGCGTAGGGGCACTCCCCCTCGAAAAAGAGCAGTTCTTC CASSVGALPLEKEQFF
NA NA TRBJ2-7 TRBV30 TGTGCCTGGACGCGGGCCTACGAGCAGTACTTC CAWTRAYEQYF
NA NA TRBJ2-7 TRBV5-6 TGTGCCAGCAGCTTAGACTTGGGGGGCGCGGCGGGAGCCTACGAGCAGTACTTC CASSLDLGGAAGAYEQYF
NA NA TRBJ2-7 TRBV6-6 TGTGCCAGCAGTCCGCGGGGAGCCTACGAGCAGTACTTC CASSPRGAYEQYF
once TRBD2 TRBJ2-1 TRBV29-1 TGCAGCGTTAGCGGGGGGACTGGTAATGAGCAGTTCTTC CSVSGGTGNEQFF
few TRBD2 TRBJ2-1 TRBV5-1 TGCGCCAGCAGCTTTGCTAGCGGGGTCTACAATGAGCAGTTCTTC CASSFASGVYNEQFF
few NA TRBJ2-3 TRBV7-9 TGTGCCAGCAGCTTAACCCATCGACTAAGCACAGATACGCAGTATTTT CASSLTHRLSTDTQYF
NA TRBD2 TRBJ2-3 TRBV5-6 TGTGCCAGCCTTGCTAGCGGGAGGAGCGGCACAGATACGCAGTATTTT CASLASGRSGTDTQYF
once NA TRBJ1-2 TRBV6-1 TGTGCCAGCAGTGAAACGCAGGACAGAAACTATGGCTACACCTTC CASSETQDRNYGYTF
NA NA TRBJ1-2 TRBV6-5 TGTGCCAGCACCCAGGTCTTCGGAGGCTATGGCTACACCTTC CASTQVFGGYGYTF
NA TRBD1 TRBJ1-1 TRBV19 TGTGCCAGTAGTATAGGGCTGGGCAGGGGGCAGAACATGAACACTGAAGCTTTCTTT CASSIGLGRGQNMNTEAFF
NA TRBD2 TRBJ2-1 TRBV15 TGTGCCACCAGCACGGGGTTTTTTCCGGCTAGCGGGGGGATGGAGCAGTTCTTC CATSTGFFPASGGMEQFF
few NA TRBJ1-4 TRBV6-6 TGTGCCAGCAGTCCCCCGGGGTTGGAGGGTGAAAAACTGTTTTTT CASSPPGLEGEKLFF
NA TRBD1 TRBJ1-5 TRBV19 TGTGCCAGTAGTATAGTTCAGGGACAGGGCAATCAGCCCCAGCATTTT CASSIVQGQGNQPQHF
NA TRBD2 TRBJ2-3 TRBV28 TGTGCCAGCAGTTTATTATCTAGCGGGAGGGTAAGAGCGCAGTATTTT CASSLLSSGRVRAQYF
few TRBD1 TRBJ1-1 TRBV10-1 TGCGCCAGCAGTATTGGACAGGGATTGAACACTGAAGCTTTCTTT CASSIGQGLNTEAFF
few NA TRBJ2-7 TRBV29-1 TGCAGCGCCTCGGGTGCATCCCCCTACGAGCAGTACTTC CSASGASPYEQYF